A selection of T cell receptor beta chains follows, all from one sample in a study of shared clonotypes between healthy human individuals. Assay used: immunoSEQ multiplex PCR; TCRdb lists only in-frame clones, some missing. Of under 850,000 clones in the sample, 72% were seen once. Sequencing used memory CD4+ T cells sorted from blood. The receptors derive from a woman aged 30 to 39 in good health. The CDR3 runs from the conserved cysteine through the conserved F or W. The D gene is left open where the match is weak. Part of the rows lack a size; the others show once, few, many or a class for expanded clones.

NA,NA,TRBJ2-3,TRBV12-5,TGTGCTAGTGGCTCGGGAAGCACAGATACGCAGTATTTT,CASGSGSTDTQYF
once,NA,TRBJ2-3,TRBV28,TGTGCCAGCATCGCGAACAACGCAGATACGCAGTATTTT,CASIANNADTQYF
NA,TRBD1,TRBJ2-7,TRBV5-4,TGTGCCAGCAGCTTGGGGGCACAGGGGGAAGACGAGCAGTACTTC,CASSLGAQGEDEQYF
NA,TRBD2,TRBJ2-1,TRBV19,TGTGCCTCGCAAAGGTGGCGGGGGGACAATGAGCAGTTCTTC,CASQRWRGDNEQFF
NA,TRBD2,TRBJ2-7,TRBV10-3,TGTGCCATCAGGACGGGACTAGCGGGAGGAACAGGGACCTACGAGCAGTACTTC,CAIRTGLAGGTGTYEQYF
NA,TRBD2,TRBJ2-7,TRBV28,TGTGCCAGTCCCTCCCCCGGGGGGGGCGAGCAGTACTTC,CASPSPGGGEQYF
NA,NA,TRBJ1-5,TRBV27,TGTGCCAGCAGGATGGGAGCGGGTAACAATCAGCCCCAGCATTTT,CASRMGAGNNQPQHF
NA,NA,TRBJ2-5,TRBV5-1,TGTGCCAGCAGCTTGGGGGCCACAACGGAGACCCAGTACTTC,CASSLGATTETQYF
NA,TRBD1,TRBJ2-7,TRBV5-1,TGCGCCAGCAGCCCGACAGGGGAAGACTACGAGCAGTACTTC,CASSPTGEDYEQYF
few,TRBD2,TRBJ2-1,TRBV7-3,TGTGCCAGCAGCTTTGAAGGGACTAGCGGGAGTTCCGAGCAGTTCTTC,CASSFEGTSGSSEQFF
NA,NA,TRBJ2-6,TRBV5-1,TGCGCCAGCAGCAGGCAGGCTAGCTCTGGGGCCAACGTCCTGACTTTC,CASSRQASSGANVLTF
NA,TRBD1,TRBJ2-7,TRBV7-2,TGTGCCAGCAGCACCGGACAGGGAGCATTTTACGAGCAGTACTTC,CASSTGQGAFYEQYF
NA,TRBD1,TRBJ1-1,TRBV4-1,TGCGCCAGCAGCCAAGATACAGGGGTGGGCTTGAAGAACACTGAAGCTTTCTTT,CASSQDTGVGLKNTEAFF
once,NA,TRBJ2-5,TRBV5-1,TGCGCCAGCAGCTTGTGGCGGAATCAAGAGACCCAGTACTTC,CASSLWRNQETQYF
NA,TRBD1,TRBJ1-2,TRBV19,TGTGCCAGTTCTGACAGGGGCTATGGCTACACCTTC,CASSDRGYGYTF
many,TRBD1,TRBJ2-2,TRBV28,TGTGCCAGCAGGTTTACCGGGACAGGGATCGGGGAGCTGTTTTTT,CASRFTGTGIGELFF
NA,NA,TRBJ2-3,TRBV5-4,TGTGCCAGCAGCTTGTCCAACAGGGGCACAGATACGCAGTATTTT,CASSLSNRGTDTQYF
NA,TRBD2,TRBJ2-1,TRBV5-1,TGCGCCAGCAGCTTGGATACTAGCGCCTACAATGAGCAGTTCTTC,CASSLDTSAYNEQFF
few,TRBD2,TRBJ2-1,TRBV28,TGTGCCAGCAGTTCCGGGACTAGCGGCACCAAGGCGCAGTTCTTC,CASSSGTSGTKAQFF
NA,TRBD1,TRBJ1-1,TRBV2,TGTGCCAGCAGTCGGGACAGGCCGAACACTGAAGCTTTCTTT,CASSRDRPNTEAFF